This entry lists 26 T cell receptor beta chains sequenced from one sample in a study of technical replicates of blood from a handful of donors. Measured with immunoSEQ multiplex PCR; TCRdb has only the in-frame clones, and not every one. Of approximately 73,000 clones detected, 95% to 97% appear once; the ten largest clones hold roughly 0.34%. Sequenced material: T cells isolated from PBMCs. Receptors originate from a human donor in good health.

This chain joins TRBV2 and TRBJ2-5; 12 bases line up with TRBD2. Germline V lookup: CDR1 SNHLY, CDR2 FYNNEI. This CDR3 spans 15 amino acids. V gave up 1 base and J gave up 4 bases; unmatched junction bases: 1. The DNA of the CDR3 is TGTGCCAGCAGTGAAGAACTAGCGGGAGGAGAGACCCAGTACTTC. Amino acids: CASSEELAGGETQYF.

The V and J genes are TRBV9 and TRBJ2-1, with TRBD2 as a possible D gene (5 bases). The CDR3 covers 15 residues. Germline CDR1 reads SGDLS; CDR2 reads YYNGEE. Between the trimmed V and J ends, which lost 2 bases and 3 bases, there was a span of 12 bases. CDR3 amino acids: CASSVLAAFYNEQFF. The CDR3 DNA reads TGTGCCAGCAGCGTCCTAGCAGCTTTCTACAATGAGCAGTTCTTC.

This chain uses TRBV10-3 with TRBJ2-3; 12 bases fit TRBD2. With 10 bases clipped from V and 5 bases from J, the junction kept 10 bases outside the gene matches. In germline, CDR1 is ENHRY, CDR2 SYGVKD. The CDR3 length is 15 residues. CDR3 DNA sequence: TGTGCCACCAGAACGACTAGCGGGGGACTAGATACGCAGTATTTT. Translated, it gives CATRTTSGGLDTQYF.

This chain links TRBV5-4 with TRBJ1-1, with D perhaps TRBD1 (5 bases). The CDR3 extends over 14 amino acids. Trimming took off 4 bases at V and 1 base at J, with 11 bases between the two ends. The germline V gene encodes CDR1 SGHNT and CDR2 YYREEE (reference sequence). As DNA, the CDR3 is TGTGCCAGCAGCCCCACCACAGGGAACACTGAAGCTTTCTTT. Amino acids: CASSPTTGNTEAFF.

This chain joins TRBV5-4 and TRBJ2-7; a weak D match, TRBD2 (6 bases). The length of the CDR3 is 14 residues. Trimming removed 4 bases from V and 6 bases from J, with 17 bases in between. Germline V CDR1 and CDR2: SGHNT, YYREEE (reference sequence). CDR3 amino acids: CASSPRDSRGEQYF. Here the CDR3 DNA reads TGTGCCAGCAGCCCCCGGGACTCCCGAGGCGAGCAGTACTTC.

The chain couples TRBV7-9 to TRBJ2-5, with TRBD2 matching over 9 bases. Germline V gene lookup returns CDR1 SEHNR and CDR2 FQNEAQ (reference sequence). This CDR3 spans 14 amino acids. The V and J ends lost 4 bases and 3 bases, in that order; junction bases with no gene match: 3. As DNA, the CDR3 is TGTGCCAGCAGCTCCGGACTAGCGAAAGAGACCCAGTACTTC. As protein: CASSSGLAKETQYF.

V and J are TRBV18 and TRBJ2-5; D perhaps matches TRBD2 (6 bases). V lost 2 bases to trimming and J lost 3 bases, with 10 bases between them. CDR1 KGHSH and CDR2 LQKENI come from the germline V gene. CDR3 length equals 14 residues. The CDR3 is CASSPRDSKETQYF. As DNA, the CDR3 is TGTGCCAGCTCACCAAGGGACTCTAAAGAGACCCAGTACTTC.

The rearrangement joins TRBV11-2 to TRBJ2-7, with 12 bases identical to TRBD2. The CDR3 has 15 amino acids. Germline CDR1 and CDR2: SGHAT and FQNNGV. With V trimmed by 6 bases and J by 5 bases, 8 bases remained unmatched. The CDR3 sequence: CASRTSGSRVDEQYF. CDR3 bases: TGTGCCAGCAGGACTAGCGGGAGTCGGGTCGACGAGCAGTACTTC.

V and J are TRBV7-9 and TRBJ2-3; D possibly corresponds to TRBD2 (5 bases). The V end lost 1 base, the J end lost 3 bases, and 8 bases lay between the germline ends. CDR1 is SEHNR and CDR2 is FQNEAQ in the germline V gene (reference sequence). The CDR3 contains 14 residues. The chain's CDR3 is CASSLVSGTDTQYF. The CDR3 DNA is TGTGCCAGCAGCTTAGTGAGCGGAACAGATACGCAGTATTTT.

The chain carries TRBV19 and TRBJ1-2; the match to TRBD1 covers 8 bases. The CDR3 consists of 13 residues. J was trimmed by 3 bases and V by 10 bases; bases with no gene match: 7. Germline V lookup: CDR1 LNHDA, CDR2 SQIVND (reference sequence). The CDR3 nucleotides are TGTGCCACCCGGACAGGGAGCTACTATGGCTACACCTTC. Amino acid sequence: CATRTGSYYGYTF.

This chain connects TRBV7-3 to TRBJ2-1, with TRBD1 matching over 10 bases. The CDR3 contains 16 residues. Per the germline V gene, CDR1 is SGHTA and CDR2 is FQGTGA. With V trimmed by 5 bases and J by 7 bases, 11 bases remained unmatched. In DNA form, the CDR3 reads TGTGCCAGCAGCGGAAGTGGGACAGGGGTAGGGAATGAGCAGTTCTTC. This sequence encodes CASSGSGTGVGNEQFF.

J is TRBJ2-1 and V is TRBV2; D may be TRBD2 (6 bases). The CDR3 extends over 13 amino acids. Between the trimmed V and J ends, which lost 2 bases and 10 bases, there was a span of 12 bases. Germline CDR1 SNHLY, CDR2 FYNNEI. This CDR3 reads CASSELLGLEQFF. CDR3 DNA sequence: TGTGCCAGCAGTGAATTGTTGGGACTCGAGCAGTTCTTC.

The genes are TRBV7-9 and TRBJ2-7; a weak D match, TRBD1 (5 bases). Germline CDR1 is SEHNR and CDR2 is FQNEAQ (reference sequence). This CDR3 comprises 12 residues. V was shortened by 4 bases and J by 3 bases, with 7 bases between the two germline ends. CDR3 coding DNA: TGTGCCAGCAGCTCCACAGGCTACGAGCAGTACTTC. Amino acid sequence: CASSSTGYEQYF.

The V call is TRBV11-3, the J call TRBJ2-1; D gene unclear. Germline loops: CDR1 SGHNT, CDR2 YENEEA. V was shortened by 1 base and J by 0 bases, with 13 bases between the two germline ends. The CDR3 covers 17 residues. DNA of the CDR3: TGTGCCAGCAGCTTAGCCAGCGATCCGGTCTCCTACAATGAGCAGTTCTTC. Its protein is CASSLASDPVSYNEQFF.

The chain recombines TRBV7-2 with TRBJ2-7; TRBD2 matches at 7 bases. Germline-derived CDR1 and CDR2 are SGHTA and FQGNSA. V shed 3 bases, J shed 3 bases, and the junction held 8 bases outside the gene matches. This CDR3 spans 15 amino acids. CDR3 coding DNA: TGTGCCAGCAGCTTCTCCGGGACTACTTACTACGAGCAGTACTTC. As protein: CASSFSGTTYYEQYF.

This clone has a single count. The genes are TRBV10-3 and TRBJ1-5; D call uncertain. The CDR3 totals 14 residues. Per germline, CDR1 ENHRY and CDR2 SYGVKD. The ends were cut back, 3 bases at V and 1 base at J, with 7 bases in the middle. In DNA form, the CDR3 reads TGTGCCATCAGTGACGGGGAGAGCAATCAGCCCCAGCATTTT. Translated, it gives CAISDGESNQPQHF.

The chain links TRBV6-5 to TRBJ1-2, with D unresolved. Deletions cut 2 bases from V and 8 bases from J, with 12 bases between. The germline gives CDR1 MNHEY, CDR2 SVGAGI. This CDR3 has 13 amino acids. DNA for the CDR3: TGTGCCAGCAGTTACGGAGGGAACAACGGCTACACCTTC. Its protein is CASSYGGNNGYTF.

This chain joins TRBV7-8 and TRBJ2-7, with 11 bases matching TRBD2. V was pared by 1 base and J by 5 bases, with 10 bases of the junction left unmatched. CDR3 size: 17 residues. Germline CDR1 SGHVS, CDR2 FQNEAQ. The CDR3 sequence: CASSLESRELAGDEQYF. CDR3 DNA sequence: TGTGCCAGCAGCTTAGAGTCTCGGGAACTAGCGGGAGACGAGCAGTACTTC.

The CDR3 loop is CASSYSPGLGTEAFF. CDR3 DNA: TGTGCCAGCAGTTACTCCCCAGGGCTCGGCACTGAAGCTTTCTTT. The chain recombines TRBV6-5 with TRBJ1-1; weak D call: TRBD1 (5 bases). The length of the CDR3 is 15 residues. CDR1 is MNHEY, CDR2 SVGAGI, per germline. V was trimmed by 0 bases and J by 4 bases, leaving 12 bases between them.

V usage is TRBV25-1 and J usage is TRBJ2-1; 9 bases are shared with TRBD2. The V segment lost 4 bases and the J segment 6 bases; nucleotides outside the gene matches: 7. This CDR3 is built from 15 residues. The germline V gene encodes CDR1 MGHDK and CDR2 SYGVNS. As DNA, the CDR3 is TGTGCCAGCAGTGCTTCTAGCGGGGATATCAATGAGCAGTTCTTC. It encodes CASSASSGDINEQFF.

The chain links TRBV30 to TRBJ2-7; 10 bases line up with TRBD2. The CDR3 length is 14 residues. Germline V gene lookup returns CDR1 GTSNPN and CDR2 SVGIG (reference sequence). The J segment lost 6 bases and the V segment lost 0 bases, leaving 5 bases of the junction unmatched. CDR3 sequence reads: CAWSVTSGITEQYF. The CDR3 region has the DNA TGTGCCTGGAGTGTTACTAGCGGGATTACCGAGCAGTACTTC. Together with reference TRBV30 and TRBJ2-7, the CDR3 gives the full variable domain: SQTIHQWPATLVQPVGSPLSLECTVEGTSNPNLYWYRQAAGRGLQLLFYSVGIGQISSEVPQNLSASRPQDRQFILSSKKLLLSDSGFYLCAWSVTSGITEQYFGPGTRLTVT.

The chain joins TRBV4-2 to TRBJ2-7; D unclear. This CDR3 region has 14 residues. V was trimmed by 0 bases and J by 0 bases, leaving 6 bases between them. Germline loops: CDR1 LGHNA, CDR2 YNFKEQ. CDR3 coding DNA: TGTGCCAGCAGCCAAGAATACAGCTCCTACGAGCAGTACTTC. Protein sequence: CASSQEYSSYEQYF.

This clone was seen only a few times. CDR3 sequence (DNA): TGTGCCAGCAGCGAATGGACAGGGAGTAATGAGCAGTTCTTC. As protein: CASSEWTGSNEQFF. V and J are TRBV9 and TRBJ2-1; 8 bases line up with TRBD1. V was pared by 3 bases and J by 7 bases, with 6 bases of the junction left unmatched. Germline loops: CDR1 SGDLS, CDR2 YYNGEE. This CDR3 comprises 14 residues.

The chain recombines TRBV13 with TRBJ2-7, with 8 bases lining up with TRBD1. CDR3 length equals 16 residues. Per germline, CDR1 PRHDT and CDR2 FYEKMQ (reference sequence). With 1 base clipped from V and 1 base from J, the junction kept 6 bases outside the gene matches. The CDR3 here is CASSLAGQGLSYEQYF. CDR3 nucleotide sequence: TGTGCCAGCAGCTTAGCAGGACAGGGTTTATCCTACGAGCAGTACTTC.

The V and J genes are TRBV6-5 and TRBJ2-3; 8 positions agree with TRBD1. In germline, CDR1 is MNHEY, CDR2 SVGAGI. The J segment lost 3 bases and the V segment lost 2 bases, leaving 7 bases of the junction unmatched. CDR3 length: 16 residues. The CDR3 loop reads CASSYVQGARTDTQYF. The CDR3 DNA follows: TGTGCCAGCAGTTACGTTCAGGGGGCTCGGACAGATACGCAGTATTTT.

This chain links TRBV11-3 with TRBJ2-1; tentatively, D is TRBD2 (5 bases). Trimming shortened V by 5 bases and J by 0 bases, and 14 bases separated the two germline ends. The length of the CDR3 is 16 residues. Looked up from germline, CDR1 is SGHNT and CDR2 is YENEEA. The CDR3 DNA reads TGTGCCAGCAGCCCATACACTAGAAGCTCCTACAATGAGCAGTTCTTC. Translation gives CASSPYTRSSYNEQFF.